This T cell receptor beta chain was obtained from a study of shared clonotypes between healthy human individuals. Overall study context: Three plates were used per donor for CD4 naive, three for CD4 memory, two for CD8 naive and one for CD8 memory.

Data came from immunoSEQ multiplex PCR; TCRdb stores just in-frame clones and leaves some out. The sample carries millions of clones, roughly nine tenths recorded once. V lost 2 bases and J lost 1, with 12 bases in between. This CDR3 comprises 15 residues. Looked up from germline, CDR1 is SGDLS and CDR2 is YYNGEE. The sample taken for sequencing was naive CD4+ T cells sorted from blood. The subset denotes: CD45RA+ positively selected. This chain joins TRBV9 and TRBJ2-5, with D perhaps TRBD2 (5 bases). This TCR was recovered from a man aged 18 to 29 in good health. CDR3 protein: CASSVRGSGQETQYF. DNA for the CDR3: TGTGCCAGCAGCGTTCGAGGGAGTGGCCAAGAGACCCAGTACTTC.